The 13 T cell receptor beta chains in this list originate from one sample, sequenced in a study of control samples from healthy donors and cancer patients. The protocol was immunoSEQ multiplex PCR, while the TCRdb copy is restricted to in-frame clones and leaves out a portion. The table shows approximately 6,600 clones, with 55% to 85% occurring only once. Sample: formalin-fixed, paraffin-embedded tissue. Receptors originate from a male donor with melanoma.

This clone was seen a handful of times. The chain combines TRBV7-9 with TRBJ2-1, with a possible D match to TRBD2 (6 bases). The germline gives CDR1 SEHNR, CDR2 FQNEAQ (reference sequence). CDR3 length: 14 residues. Between the trimmed V and J ends, which lost 5 bases and 4 bases, there was a span of 12 bases. DNA of the CDR3: TGTGCCAGCAGCGGGCGCGGAGGGTACAATGAGCAGTTCTTC. This gives the protein CASSGRGGYNEQFF.

CDR3 in DNA: TGTGCCAGCAGTTACTCGCTCTCCGGGGGAGAGACCCAGTACTTC. The encoded protein is CASSYSLSGGETQYF. The rearrangement uses TRBV6-6 and TRBJ2-5; a possible D gene is TRBD2 (6 bases). The V and J ends lost 0 bases and 4 bases respectively, with 12 bases between them. Germline V CDR1 and CDR2: MNHNY, SVGAGI (reference sequence). The CDR3 spans 15 residues.

Details on this clone: A much larger clone sits a single nucleotide away, making a read error possible. The CDR3 DNA reads TGTGCCAGCAGCCCCAGACTAGCGGGAGTCAATGAGCAGTTCTTC. This gives the protein CASSPRLAGVNEQFF. The V gene is TRBV7-9, the J gene TRBJ2-1; TRBD2 agrees at 12 bases. With V trimmed by 5 bases and J by 6 bases, 5 bases remained unmatched. Germline assignment: CDR1 SEHNR and CDR2 FQNEAQ (reference sequence). The CDR3 extends over 15 amino acids.

The J gene is TRBJ2-7, the V gene TRBV10-3, with TRBD2 matching over 7 bases. CDR1 and CDR2 from the germline V gene are ENHRY and SYGVKD. CDR3 length: 14 amino acids. V shed 10 bases, J shed 0 bases, and the junction held 9 bases outside the gene matches. The CDR3 protein is CATASGGLSYEQYF. DNA for the CDR3: TGTGCCACTGCATCGGGAGGTCTCTCCTACGAGCAGTACTTC.

This clone appeared a few times. The chain is built from TRBV5-6 and TRBJ1-2; no clear D gene. V was cut by 0 bases and J by 1 base, with 4 bases left in between. The CDR3 sequence is 13 residues long. Germline V lookup: CDR1 SGHDT, CDR2 YYEEEE. CDR3 protein: CASSLGGNYGYTF. CDR3 sequence (DNA): TGTGCCAGCAGCTTGGGTGGTAACTATGGCTACACCTTC.

In this sample, this clone is large. The chain joins TRBV3-1 (or the pseudogene TRBV3-2) to TRBJ2-1, with 9 positions matching TRBD2. With 1 base clipped from V and 4 bases from J, the junction kept 5 bases outside the gene matches. The CDR3 contains 16 residues. Germline V gives CDR1 LGHDT, CDR2 YNNKEL (reference sequence). The CDR3 protein is CASSQVAGVKYNEQFF. The CDR3 DNA is TGTGCCAGCAGCCAAGTAGCGGGAGTGAAGTACAATGAGCAGTTCTTC.

This sequence joins TRBV11-2 and TRBJ2-1, with 10 bases aligning to TRBD2. The CDR3 has 16 amino acids. Germline V gene data show CDR1 as SGHAT and CDR2 as FQNNGV. The junction had 11 bases not matched to a gene; V was cut back by 8 bases and J by 4 bases. The CDR3 DNA reads TGTGCCAGCGCATTACGAAGGACTAGCGGATACAATGAGCAGTTCTTC. The encoded protein is CASALRRTSGYNEQFF.

The chain is built from TRBV11-2 and TRBJ2-7, with D unresolved. Between the trimmed V and J ends, which lost 1 base and 1 base, there was a span of 8 bases. The CDR3 totals 14 residues. The germline V gene has CDR1 SGHAT and CDR2 FQNNGV. This chain's CDR3 is CASSLGPESYEQYF. CDR3 DNA: TGTGCCAGCAGCTTAGGCCCAGAATCCTACGAGCAGTACTTC.

This clone is judged medium-sized. The V call is TRBV5-1, the J call TRBJ1-1; the match to TRBD1 covers 8 bases. The CDR3 is made up of 13 amino acids. CDR1 and CDR2 from the germline V gene are SGHRS and YFSETQ. V was pared by 4 bases and J by 8 bases, with 7 bases of the junction left unmatched. The CDR3 DNA reads TGCGCCAGCAGCCTAGGACAGGGAAGCGAAGCTTTCTTT. Amino acid sequence: CASSLGQGSEAFF.

This rearrangement joins TRBV9 to TRBJ2-1; TRBD2 matches 9 bases. The CDR3 contains 13 residues. In germline, CDR1 is SGDLS, CDR2 YYNGEE. Trimming removed 2 bases from V and 11 bases from J; junction bases left unmatched: 5. The CDR3 DNA reads as TGTGCCAGCAGCGTGTTAGCGGGAGTAAAGCAGTTCTTC. It is translated as CASSVLAGVKQFF.

This clone was picked up one time. The J gene is TRBJ1-2, the V gene TRBV14, with D maybe TRBD1 (6 bases). Trimming left V 4 bases short and J 4 bases short, with 13 bases between. This CDR3 has 14 amino acids. The V gene's germline CDR1 is SGHDN and CDR2 FVKESK. CDR3 sequence reads: CASSLTGGGYGYTF. The CDR3 DNA reads as TGTGCCAGCAGCCTAACCGGGGGCGGCTATGGCTACACCTTC.

Comments on this clone: The same CDR3 is also encoded by other DNA sequences in this sample. This chain joins TRBV18 and TRBJ2-7; D may be TRBD1 (5 bases). Trimming took off 3 bases at V and 2 bases at J, with 11 bases between the two ends. The CDR3 extends over 14 amino acids. Germline V gives CDR1 KGHSH, CDR2 LQKENI. CDR3 DNA: TGTGCCAGCTCACCCCCTCGGACAACCTACGAGCAGTACTTC. Amino acids: CASSPPRTTYEQYF.

The chain employs TRBV7-6 and TRBJ2-1; 12 bases agree with TRBD2. Germline V gene lookup returns CDR1 SGHVS and CDR2 FNYEAQ. The CDR3 is 17 amino acids. The V and J ends lost 5 bases and 2 bases, in that order; junction bases with no gene match: 7. CDR3 protein: CASSVPTSGRTYNEQFF. The CDR3 DNA sequence: TGTGCCAGCAGCGTACCGACTAGCGGGAGAACCTACAATGAGCAGTTCTTC. Full variable domain (missing parts from reference TRBV7-6 and TRBJ2-1): GAGVSQSPRYKVTKRGQDVALRCDPISGHVSLYWYRQALGQGPEFLTYFNYEAQQDKSGLPNDRFSAERPEGSISTLTIQRTEQRDSAMYRCASSVPTSGRTYNEQFFGPGTRLTVL.